A single sample is the source of the 18 T cell receptor beta chains below, sequenced in a study of T cells in localized non-small cell lung cancer (dated by TCRdb to 2020 to 2021). The library came from the immunoSEQ multiplex PCR assay. TCRdb holds this immuneACCESS table with in-frame rearrangements only. Some clones are missing; in checked studies, unresolved V genes explain under half, and the rest has no known cause. A total of approximately 35,000 clones appear in this sample, approximately 90% of them only once. The ten largest clones take up approximately 12% of the sample. Source: peripheral blood mononuclear cells, taken before any cancer treatment. The receptors derive from a female donor older than 55 with stage II lung adenocarcinoma.

V and J are TRBV18 and TRBJ2-1; no reliable D call. V lost 4 bases and J lost 6, with 13 bases in between. The CDR3 has 14 residues. Germline-derived CDR1 and CDR2 are KGHSH and LQKENI. The DNA of the CDR3 is TGTGCCAGCTCACTGTCGGAAGACATCAATGAGCAGTTCTTC. The encoded protein is CASSLSEDINEQFF. Full variable domain (remainder filled in from reference TRBV18 and TRBJ2-1): NAGVMQNPRHLVRRRGQEARLRCSPMKGHSHVYWYRQLPEEGLKFMVYLQKENIIDESGMPKERFSAEFPKEGPSILRIQQVVRGDSAAYFCASSLSEDINEQFFGPGTRLTVL.

Written as DNA, the CDR3 is TGTGCCACCCGGCTCCAAGAGACCCAGTACTTC. It translates to CATRLQETQYF. The chain links TRBV15 to TRBJ2-5; D is undetermined. The CDR3 consists of 11 residues. Germline V gene sequence: CDR1 LNHNV, CDR2 YYDKDF (reference sequence). With 8 bases removed from V and 1 base from J, the gap between germline ends came to 5 bases.

The chain employs TRBV19 and TRBJ1-1; D gene unclear. CDR1 is LNHDA and CDR2 is SQIVND in the germline V gene (reference sequence). There are 13 residues in the CDR3. V gave up 5 bases and J gave up 1 base, with 8 bases separating them. CDR3 residues: CASSWQTNTEAFF. Written as DNA, the CDR3 is TGTGCCAGTAGTTGGCAGACGAACACTGAAGCTTTCTTT.

The chain combines TRBV18 with TRBJ1-5; D is unclear. Between the trimmed V and J ends, which lost 2 bases and 7 bases, there was a span of 3 bases. The CDR3 length is 11 residues. CDR1 KGHSH and CDR2 LQKENI come from the germline V gene. The CDR3 coding sequence is TGTGCCAGCTCACCAGTCCAGCCCCAGCATTTT. Its protein product is CASSPVQPQHF.

The chain uses TRBV5-4 and TRBJ2-3; 12 positions agree with TRBD1. Germline V CDR1 and CDR2: SGHNT, YYREEE (reference sequence). This CDR3 region has 16 residues. Trimming took 4 bases from V and 5 from J; bases not matched to a gene: 8. The CDR3 sequence is CASSIGTGGIRDTQYF. CDR3 DNA: TGTGCCAGCAGCATCGGGACAGGGGGCATTAGAGATACGCAGTATTTT.

J is TRBJ1-5 and V is TRBV30; D remains unclear. This CDR3 contains 14 residues. Deletions cut 1 base from V and 7 bases from J, with 14 bases between. Germline lookup yields CDR1 GTSNPN and CDR2 SVGIG (reference sequence). The CDR3 loop is CAWSALNEEQPQHF. In DNA, the CDR3 is TGTGCCTGGAGTGCCCTCAACGAGGAGCAGCCCCAGCATTTT. Filled out from reference TRBV30 and TRBJ1-5, the complete variable domain reads SQTIHQWPATLVQPVGSPLSLECTVEGTSNPNLYWYRQAAGRGLQLLFYSVGIGQISSEVPQNLSASRPQDRQFILSSKKLLLSDSGFYLCAWSALNEEQPQHFGDGTRLSIL.

The V gene is TRBV15, the J gene TRBJ1-1, with D tentatively TRBD1 (6 bases). Germline V gene lookup returns CDR1 LNHNV and CDR2 YYDKDF (reference sequence). The germline V and J ends were trimmed by 2 bases and 0 bases, with 13 bases remaining between them. This CDR3 has 16 residues. The CDR3 is CATSRSPGHLNTEAFF. The CDR3 DNA is TGTGCCACCAGCAGATCCCCGGGACACCTGAACACTGAAGCTTTCTTT.

J is TRBJ1-1 and V is TRBV7-9; no reliable D call. Trimming cost V 1 base and J 6 bases, with 9 bases left between them. Germline V CDR1 and CDR2: SEHNR, FQNEAQ (reference sequence). The CDR3 runs to 13 residues. CDR3: CASSLVSGAEAFF. In nucleotides, the CDR3 is TGTGCCAGCAGCTTAGTATCCGGGGCTGAAGCTTTCTTT.

V gene TRBV7-8 combines with J gene TRBJ1-1; no definite D call. Trimming shortened V by 3 bases and J by 2 bases, and 4 bases separated the two germline ends. The CDR3 is made up of 12 amino acids. The germline V gene has CDR1 SGHVS and CDR2 FQNEAQ. The CDR3 reads CASSFVNTEAFF. In nucleotides, the CDR3 is TGTGCCAGCAGCTTCGTAAACACTGAAGCTTTCTTT.

The rearrangement joins TRBV19 to TRBJ1-3, with 10 positions matching TRBD1. CDR3 length equals 15 residues. Germline V gene sequence: CDR1 LNHDA, CDR2 SQIVND (reference sequence). Unmatched junction bases numbered 4, after V lost 5 bases and J lost 3 bases. The chain's CDR3 is CASSRDRGYGNTIYF. In DNA form, the CDR3 reads TGTGCCAGTAGTCGGGACAGGGGATATGGAAACACCATATATTTT.

This chain connects TRBV29-1 to TRBJ2-5, with D unclear. From germline, CDR1 is SQVTM and CDR2 ANQGSEA. The CDR3 totals 13 residues. V was trimmed by 5 bases and J by 0 bases, leaving 10 bases between them. CDR3 protein: CSVSQSYQETQYF. CDR3 coding DNA: TGCAGCGTTAGTCAGAGCTACCAAGAGACCCAGTACTTC.

The genes are TRBV7-9 and TRBJ1-2; D perhaps matches TRBD1 (5 bases). Germline-derived CDR1 and CDR2 are SEHNR and FQNEAQ (reference sequence). The CDR3 runs to 14 residues. Trimming removed 4 bases from V and 8 bases from J, with 17 bases in between. CDR3 bases: TGTGCCAGCAGCTACTTCGACAGAGGCATCGGCTACACCTTC. The encoded protein is CASSYFDRGIGYTF.

V usage is TRBV6-5 and J usage is TRBJ2-2, with D unclear. CDR1 is MNHEY and CDR2 is SVGAGI in the germline V gene. There are 14 residues in the CDR3. V lost 1 base to trimming and J lost 5 bases, with 8 bases between them. CDR3 in DNA: TGTGCCAGCAGTTACTTTCTCGGTACCGGGGAGCTGTTTTTT. As protein: CASSYFLGTGELFF.

The V gene is TRBV28, the J gene TRBJ2-2; 12 nucleotides line up with TRBD2. Germline CDR1 MDHEN, CDR2 SYDVKM. This CDR3 is 15 amino acids long. The trim removed 6 bases at V and 4 bases at J, leaving 3 bases unmatched. CDR3 sequence: CASSLLAGGTGELFF. The CDR3 coding sequence is TGTGCCAGCAGCCTACTAGCGGGGGGCACCGGGGAGCTGTTTTTT.

The rearrangement links TRBV18 to TRBJ2-4; D is unresolved. V was cut by 2 bases and J by 6 bases, with 14 bases left in between. The CDR3 sequence is 15 residues long. Per germline, CDR1 KGHSH and CDR2 LQKENI. CDR3 in DNA: TGTGCCAGCTCACCAGATGGGGAAAATCCAAACATTCAGTACTTC. It is translated as CASSPDGENPNIQYF. Full variable domain (remainder filled in from reference TRBV18 and TRBJ2-4): NAGVMQNPRHLVRRRGQEARLRCSPMKGHSHVYWYRQLPEEGLKFMVYLQKENIIDESGMPKERFSAEFPKEGPSILRIQQVVRGDSAAYFCASSPDGENPNIQYFGAGTRLSVL.

J is TRBJ2-3 and V is TRBV18, with D unclear. The ends were cut back, 3 bases at V and 2 bases at J, with 3 bases in the middle. CDR1 KGHSH and CDR2 LQKENI come from the germline V gene. The CDR3 runs to 12 residues. The CDR3 loop is CASSPDTDTQYF. In nucleotides, the CDR3 is TGTGCCAGCTCACCGGACACAGATACGCAGTATTTT.

The chain recombines TRBV4-3 with TRBJ1-1; 7 nucleotides agree with TRBD1. Germline V lookup: CDR1 LGHNA, CDR2 YSLEER. The CDR3 spans 16 residues. V dropped 4 bases and J dropped 3; count of bases not matched to a gene: 11. The CDR3 is CASSPSSLGGYTEAFF. For the CDR3, the DNA is TGCGCCAGCAGCCCCAGTTCCCTAGGGGGCTACACTGAAGCTTTCTTT.

The chain couples TRBV23-1 to TRBJ1-1, with D hard to call. TRBV23-1 is recorded as an ORF, its role being uncertain. V was cut by 0 bases and J by 3 bases, with 11 bases left in between. The CDR3 spans 15 residues. The CDR3 coding sequence is TGCGCCAGCAGTCAATCTGAACGGTGCTACACTGAAGCTTTCTTT. This encodes CASSQSERCYTEAFF.